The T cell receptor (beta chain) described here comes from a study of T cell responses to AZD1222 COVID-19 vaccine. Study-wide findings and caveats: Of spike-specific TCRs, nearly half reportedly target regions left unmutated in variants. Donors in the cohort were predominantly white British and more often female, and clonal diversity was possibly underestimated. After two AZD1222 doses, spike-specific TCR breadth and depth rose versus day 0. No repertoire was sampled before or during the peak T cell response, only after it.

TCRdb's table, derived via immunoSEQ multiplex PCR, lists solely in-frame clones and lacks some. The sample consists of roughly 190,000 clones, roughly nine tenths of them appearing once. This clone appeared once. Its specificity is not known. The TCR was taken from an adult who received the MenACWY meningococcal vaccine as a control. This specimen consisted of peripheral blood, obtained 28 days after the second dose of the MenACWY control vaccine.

The CDR3 coding sequence is TGTGCCAGCAGCCCCTTAAGCGGCGGGGAGCTGTTTTTT. Amino acids: CASSPLSGGELFF. The gene calls are TRBV3-1 (or the pseudogene TRBV3-2) and TRBJ2-2, with D perhaps matching TRBD2 (5 bases). The germline V and J ends were trimmed by 4 bases and 7 bases, with 10 bases remaining between them. Germline values: CDR1 LGHDT, CDR2 YNNKEL (reference sequence). The CDR3 runs to 13 residues.